The clone carrying this TCR beta chain came up many times. This sample was included in a study of blood T cells in healthy people across ages. CDR1 MNHNY and CDR2 SVGAGI come from the germline V gene (reference sequence). The CDR3 totals 13 residues. V was pared by 7 bases and J by 6 bases, with 13 bases between. Sample-barcoded 5' priming and a J-beta primer mix drove a second PCR of roughly 7 to 11 cycles. TCRdb called the 5' RACE reads again in MiXCR, with one record for every CDR3 protein. Of about 1.7 million distinct CDR3 sequences detected, roughly 27% appear once; the ten largest clones hold around 7.7%.

The source is a woman aged 25 to 45 in good health. The chain joins TRBV6-6 to TRBJ2-1; D might be TRBD1 (6 bases). Specimen: blood. As DNA, the CDR3 is TGTGCCAGCACCGCGGACAGAATCAATGAGCAGTTCTTC. It yields the protein CASTADRINEQFF.